This T cell receptor (beta chain) originates from a study of identifying expanded T cells in peripheral blood. Findings and caveats of the study: Differentially abundant clones: about 1.2 between replicates, about 15 at roughly 13 days, less than 20 at four. Variance in clone template counts between roughly two-week samples significantly increased with total template count across all healthy donors.

Only in-frame clones appear in the TCRdb table, and some are missing; sequencing was by immunoSEQ multiplex PCR. The sample shows roughly 81,000 clones, 84% of them seen only once. Looked up from germline, CDR1 is MNHNS and CDR2 is SASEGT. Trimming cost V 2 bases and J 4 bases, with 12 bases left between them. This CDR3 has 14 amino acids. This clone appeared a single time. Its antigen is unidentified. Collection occurred without any documented infections or immune events in donors. The sequencing sample was made of blood. The chain carries TRBV6-1 and TRBJ2-7; D is unresolved. The receptor's source is a person aged 18-70 years in good health. The CDR3 nucleotides read TGTGCCAGCAGTGAATCGCTCTGGTCTTACGAGCAGTACTTC. Translating gives CASSESLWSYEQYF.